The 22 T cell receptor beta chains presented below share a single source sample, sequenced in a study of blood T cell repertoires in COVID-19. This table comes from immunoSEQ multiplex PCR, and its TCRdb copy is limited to in-frame clones, with some not included. The sample gives some 120,000 clones, around 83% of which show up once; around 4.5% is in the top ten. The specimen sequenced was peripheral blood. These TCRs come from a human donor in a cohort sampled during active COVID-19.

The gene calls are TRBV5-5 and TRBJ2-1; possible D gene TRBD2, 7 bases. V was shortened by 3 bases and J by 1 base, with 11 bases between the two germline ends. The CDR3 sequence is 15 residues long. Per the germline V gene, CDR1 is SGHKS and CDR2 is YYEKEE (reference sequence). The CDR3 region has the DNA TGTGCCAGCAGCTGGCGGGGGCCTTCCTACAATGAGCAGTTCTTC. This gives the protein CASSWRGPSYNEQFF.

This chain connects TRBV6-5 to TRBJ1-2; D ambiguous. This CDR3 is built from 14 residues. Between the trimmed V and J ends, which lost 8 bases and 4 bases, there was a span of 17 bases. Germline V gives CDR1 MNHEY, CDR2 SVGAGI. The CDR3 is CASQLPNSLYGYTF. The CDR3 region has the DNA TGTGCCAGCCAACTCCCTAACAGCCTCTATGGCTACACCTTC.

This chain uses TRBV3-1 (or the pseudogene TRBV3-2) with TRBJ2-1; 12 positions match TRBD2. CDR3 length: 17 residues. Germline values: CDR1 LGHDT, CDR2 YNNKEL (reference sequence). V was pared by 1 base and J by 2 bases, with 3 bases of the junction left unmatched. In nucleotides, the CDR3 is TGTGCCAGCAGCCAAGTACGACTAGCGGGAGCCTACAATGAGCAGTTCTTC. Amino acid sequence: CASSQVRLAGAYNEQFF.

This rearrangement joins TRBV19 to TRBJ2-1, with TRBD2 identical over 11 bases. Germline CDR1 and CDR2: LNHDA and SQIVND (reference sequence). V was pared by 7 bases and J by 5 bases, with 7 bases of the junction left unmatched. This CDR3 is 15 amino acids long. CDR3 DNA sequence: TGTGCCAGTACGGTACTAGCGGGAGTAGACAATGAGCAGTTCTTC. It translates to CASTVLAGVDNEQFF.

The chain couples TRBV9 to TRBJ1-2, with D tentatively TRBD1 (5 bases). V was cut by 4 bases and J by 0 bases, with 16 bases left in between. This CDR3 region has 16 residues. The germline V gene encodes CDR1 SGDLS and CDR2 YYNGEE. CDR3 DNA: TGTGCCAGCAGCCCTCGGGGGGGGAACCCTAACTATGGCTACACCTTC. Translating it yields CASSPRGGNPNYGYTF.

This clone was counted a few times. The V call is TRBV29-1, the J call TRBJ1-5; D is perhaps TRBD1 (5 bases). CDR1 is SQVTM, CDR2 ANQGSEA, per germline. The CDR3 is 12 residues long. V shed 4 bases and J shed 2 bases, with 6 bases lying between them. The CDR3 coding sequence is TGCAGCGTTGGGGGGGGCAATCAGCCCCAGCATTTT. It encodes CSVGGGNQPQHF.

There are a few counts of this clone. The V and J genes are TRBV7-9 and TRBJ2-5; 9 nucleotides line up with TRBD1. The V and J ends lost 5 bases and 4 bases, in that order; junction bases with no gene match: 14. Germline V gene lookup returns CDR1 SEHNR and CDR2 FQNEAQ (reference sequence). This CDR3 is built from 17 residues. CDR3 coding DNA: TGTGCCAGCAGCAGCCTAGACAAGGGACAGGGTCTAGAGACCCAGTACTTC. Protein product: CASSSLDKGQGLETQYF. The full variable domain, its missing parts supplied by reference TRBV7-9 and TRBJ2-5, is DTGVSQNPRHKITKRGQNVTFRCDPISEHNRLYWYRQTLGQGPEFLTYFQNEAQLEKSRLLSDRFSAERPKGSFSTLEIQRTEQGDSAMYLCASSSLDKGQGLETQYFGPGTRLLVL.

V usage is TRBV7-2 and J usage is TRBJ2-1; D is perhaps TRBD2 (5 bases). The ends were cut back, 0 bases at V and 12 bases at J, with 6 bases in the middle. The CDR3 is made up of 11 amino acids. Looked up from germline, CDR1 is SGHTA and CDR2 is FQGNSA. The CDR3 nucleotides are TGTGCCAGCAGCTTAGCGGGAGCGCAGTTCTTC. Encoded protein: CASSLAGAQFF.

The chain couples TRBV7-2 to TRBJ2-7; unclear D gene. V lost 0 bases and J 3 bases, leaving 6 bases between the germline ends. Germline loops: CDR1 SGHTA, CDR2 FQGNSA. The CDR3 totals 13 residues. The CDR3 protein is CASSLALFYEQYV. The CDR3 bases are TGTGCCAGCAGCTTAGCACTATTCTACGAGCAGTACGTC.

The V gene is TRBV3-1 (or the pseudogene TRBV3-2), the J gene TRBJ2-3, with a tentative D call TRBD1 (5 bases). The ends were cut back, 0 bases at V and 6 bases at J, with 16 bases in the middle. This CDR3 has 16 residues. Germline assignment: CDR1 LGHDT and CDR2 YNNKEL (reference sequence). The CDR3 DNA sequence: TGTGCCAGCAGCCAAGATCGACCAGGGTCCCCGGATACGCAGTATTTT. This gives the protein CASSQDRPGSPDTQYF.

The rearrangement joins TRBV19 to TRBJ1-4; 10 bases match TRBD1. The CDR3 contains 15 residues. CDR1 and CDR2 (germline): LNHDA, SQIVND (reference sequence). V was pared by 8 bases and J by 3 bases, with 6 bases of the junction left unmatched. The CDR3 loop is CASSTGGLANEKLFF. The CDR3 DNA reads TGTGCCAGTTCGACAGGGGGCCTGGCTAATGAAAAACTGTTTTTT.

This clone showed up just a few times. The chain has TRBV5-4 and TRBJ1-1; weak D call: TRBD1 (6 bases). The CDR3 totals 12 residues. The ends were cut back, 4 bases at V and 5 bases at J, with 9 bases in the middle. CDR1 SGHNT and CDR2 YYREEE come from the germline V gene (reference sequence). Written as DNA, the CDR3 is TGTGCCAGCAGCAGGGGGGGAACTGAAGCTTTCTTT. Protein: CASSRGGTEAFF.

The chain combines TRBV4-3 with TRBJ2-5; D unclear. CDR3 length: 13 amino acids. CDR1 LGHNA and CDR2 YSLEER come from the germline V gene. Trimming left V 1 base short and J 1 base short, with 4 bases between. CDR3 DNA: TGCGCCAGCAGCCAAGGACTCCAAGAGACCCAGTACTTC. It codes for CASSQGLQETQYF.

This clone was recorded once. The genes are TRBV25-1 and TRBJ1-6; D gene unclear. Germline V gives CDR1 MGHDK, CDR2 SYGVNS. This CDR3 spans 12 amino acids. The V end lost 6 bases, the J end lost 4 bases, and 4 bases lay between the germline ends. This CDR3 is CASSRYNSPLHF. As DNA, the CDR3 is TGTGCCAGCAGCAGGTATAATTCACCCCTCCACTTT.

The chain combines TRBV5-6 with TRBJ1-2, with D unresolved. CDR3 size: 13 residues. The V gene lost 4 bases and the J gene lost 4 bases, with 11 bases spanning the gap. The germline V gene encodes CDR1 SGHDT and CDR2 YYEEEE. The CDR3 loop is CASSPVVFYGYTF. DNA of the CDR3: TGTGCCAGCAGCCCGGTAGTTTTCTATGGCTACACCTTC.

The rearrangement uses TRBV25-1 and TRBJ2-5, with D possibly being TRBD1 (6 bases). The CDR3 runs to 16 residues. The V gene lost 5 bases and the J gene lost 4 bases, with 20 bases spanning the gap. In germline, CDR1 is MGHDK, CDR2 SYGVNS. The CDR3 DNA sequence: TGTGCCAGCAGTCCTTCGCAAGGGGGACCAAGAGAGACCCAGTACTTC. This gives the protein CASSPSQGGPRETQYF.

This chain links TRBV6-5 with TRBJ1-1, with a weak D call TRBD1 (5 bases). V was shortened by 6 bases and J by 0 bases, with 14 bases between the two germline ends. CDR3 length equals 15 residues. Germline V gene sequence: CDR1 MNHEY, CDR2 SVGAGI. The CDR3 DNA reads TGTGCCAGCAGCCGACCCAGGGAGGTGAACACTGAAGCTTTCTTT. This translates into CASSRPREVNTEAFF.

The CDR3 reads CASREQTTANYGYTF. The CDR3 DNA sequence: TGTGCCAGCAGGGAGCAAACGACAGCTAACTATGGCTACACCTTC. This chain uses TRBV2 with TRBJ1-2, with a tentative D call TRBD1 (5 bases). Germline V gene data show CDR1 as SNHLY and CDR2 as FYNNEI. The CDR3 length is 15 residues. The germline V and J ends were trimmed by 6 bases and 0 bases, with 14 bases remaining between them. Full variable domain (outside the CDR3, taken from reference TRBV2 and TRBJ1-2): EPEVTQTPSHQVTQMGQEVILRCVPISNHLYFYWYRQILGQKVEFLVSFYNNEISEKSEIFDDQFSVERPDGSNFTLKIRSTKLEDSAMYFCASREQTTANYGYTFGSGTRLTVV.

The chain has TRBV21-1 and TRBJ1-5. TRBV21-1 is noted as a pseudogene. CDR3 length: 14 amino acids. CDR3 residues: CASSNGGGYQPQHF. CDR3 DNA sequence: TGTGCCAGCAGCAACGGCGGGGGGTATCAGCCCCAGCATTTT.

The chain links TRBV9 to TRBJ1-2; no clear D. The germline CDR1 and CDR2 sequences are SGDLS and YYNGEE. V lost 4 bases, J lost 2 bases, and 12 bases lay in between. This CDR3 region has 14 residues. The CDR3 region is CASSPGDGNYGYTF. The CDR3 nucleotides are TGTGCCAGCAGCCCCGGAGACGGGAACTATGGCTACACCTTC. The full variable domain, completed using reference TRBV9 and TRBJ1-2, is DSGVTQTPKHLITATGQRVTLRCSPRSGDLSVYWYQQSLDQGLQFLIQYYNGEERAKGNILERFSAQQFPDLHSELNLSSLELGDSALYFCASSPGDGNYGYTFGSGTRLTVV.

The chain couples TRBV5-4 to TRBJ1-1, with a tentative D call TRBD1 (5 bases). CDR1 is SGHNT and CDR2 is YYREEE in the germline V gene (reference sequence). The length of the CDR3 is 17 residues. V was trimmed by 2 bases and J by 1 base, leaving 18 bases between them. CDR3 sequence: CASSLPRPSGKNTEAFF. In DNA form, the CDR3 reads TGTGCCAGCAGCTTACCAAGGCCCTCAGGGAAGAACACTGAAGCTTTCTTT.

The V gene is TRBV14, the J gene TRBJ1-2; D gene uncertain. Germline V lookup: CDR1 SGHDN, CDR2 FVKESK. The CDR3 loop spans 14 amino acids. Trimming removed 2 bases at V and 5 bases at J, with 12 bases between. CDR3 coding DNA: TGTGCCAGCAGCCAATTTGGCAGCGGGTATGGCTACACCTTC. This encodes CASSQFGSGYGYTF. The full variable domain, in which reference TRBV14 and TRBJ1-2 provide the parts outside the CDR3, is EAGVTQFPSHSVIEKGQTVTLRCDPISGHDNLYWYRRVMGKEIKFLLHFVKESKQDESGMPNNRFLAERTGGTYSTLKVQPAELEDSGVYFCASSQFGSGYGYTFGSGTRLTVV.